These T cell receptor beta chains were read from a single sample in a study of OX40 agonist ivuxolimab in advanced cancers. Profiled with immunoSEQ multiplex PCR; TCRdb holds only in-frame clones, not every one. The data show tens of thousands of clones, 88% seen once. The sequencing used CD4+ or CD8+ T cells sorted from blood, collected in a trial of the OX40 agonist ivuxolimab. The source is an adult with an advanced solid tumor such as melanoma, head and neck, liver or kidney cancer. Both conserved end residues are part of each CDR3. D genes are given only for firm matches. For some rows the clone size is stated as once, few or many, or as a class when expanded; others skip it.

V: TRBV9; size: .; D: .; J: TRBJ1-1; length: 13; CDR3: CASSAIGRTEAFF; DNA: TGTGCCAGCAGCGCTATAGGACGGACTGAAGCTTTCTTT
V: TRBV5-2; size: .; D: .; J: TRBJ2-7; length: 17; CDR3: CASSAVSGRPSDYEQYF; DNA: TGTGCCAGCAGCGCCGTTAGTGGAAGGCCTAGTGACTACGAGCAGTACTTC
V: TRBV7-6; size: .; D: TRBD2; J: TRBJ2-7; length: 17; CDR3: CASSLGAGREGSYEQYF; DNA: TGTGCCAGCAGCTTAGGGGCAGGGCGGGAGGGCTCCTACGAGCAGTACTTC
V: TRBV5-6; size: .; D: TRBD2; J: TRBJ2-5; length: 16; CDR3: CASSQGGGGPWETQYF; DNA: TGTGCCAGCAGCCAAGGTGGGGGAGGGCCGTGGGAGACCCAGTACTTC
V: TRBV5-1; size: .; D: .; J: TRBJ1-3; length: 15; CDR3: CASSGPDVTGNTIYF; DNA: TGCGCCAGCAGCGGACCGGACGTTACTGGAAACACCATATATTTT
V: TRBV4-1; size: .; D: TRBD2; J: TRBJ2-3; length: 17; CDR3: CASSQDSWGGGTDTQYF; DNA: TGCGCCAGCAGCCAAGATAGCTGGGGGGGTGGCACAGATACGCAGTATTTT
V: TRBV6-5; size: .; D: .; J: TRBJ1-1; length: 14; CDR3: CASLPGPMNTEAFF; DNA: TGTGCCAGCCTTCCGGGACCGATGAACACTGAAGCTTTCTTT
V: TRBV6-5; size: .; D: .; J: TRBJ2-1; length: 16; CDR3: CASSYVGGLPNNEQFF; DNA: TGTGCCAGCAGTTACGTGGGCGGACTCCCGAACAATGAGCAGTTCTTC
V: TRBV7-8; size: .; D: TRBD2; J: TRBJ2-3; length: 16; CDR3: CASSLRLAGDTDTQYF; DNA: TGTGCCAGCAGCTTACGACTAGCGGGTGACACAGATACGCAGTATTTT
V: TRBV2; size: .; D: TRBD1; J: TRBJ1-5; length: 14; CDR3: CASSQGAGNQPQHF; DNA: TGTGCCAGCAGCCAGGGGGCTGGCAATCAGCCCCAGCATTTT
V: TRBV29-1; size: once; D: TRBD1; J: TRBJ2-7; length: 13; CDR3: CSVEQDRGYEQYF; DNA: TGCAGCGTTGAACAGGACAGGGGCTACGAGCAGTACTTC
V: TRBV11-2; size: .; D: .; J: TRBJ2-5; length: 14; CDR3: CASSVRGGEETQYF; DNA: TGTGCCAGCAGCGTCAGAGGGGGAGAAGAGACCCAGTACTTC
V: TRBV7-2; size: .; D: .; J: TRBJ1-3; length: 15; CDR3: CASSLGPYSGNTIYF; DNA: TGTGCCAGCAGCTTAGGTCCCTACTCTGGAAACACCATATATTTT
V: TRBV5-1; size: .; D: .; J: TRBJ1-4; length: 16; CDR3: CASSFTGPTTNEKLFF; DNA: TGCGCCAGCAGCTTCACAGGCCCTACAACTAATGAAAAACTGTTTTTT
V: TRBV7-9; size: few; D: .; J: TRBJ1-2; length: 13; CDR3: CASSSAGLYGYTF; DNA: TGTGCCAGCAGCTCGGCAGGCCTCTATGGCTACACCTTC
V: TRBV16; size: .; D: .; J: TRBJ2-2; length: 13; CDR3: CASSQSQPGELFF; DNA: TGTGCCAGCAGCCAATCTCAGCCCGGGGAGCTGTTTTTT
V: TRBV12-5; size: .; D: .; J: TRBJ2-7; length: 11; CDR3: CASGRNVEQYF; DNA: TGTGCTAGTGGTAGGAACGTCGAGCAGTACTTC
V: TRBV7-9; size: .; D: .; J: TRBJ2-3; length: 12; CDR3: CASSKDYQTQYF; DNA: TGTGCCAGCAGCAAGGACTATCAGACGCAGTATTTT